The 25 T cell receptor beta chains listed next were all sequenced from one sample in a study of T cell responses to AZD1222 COVID-19 vaccine. Here immunoSEQ multiplex PCR was the method, and the copy in TCRdb shows in-frame clones only, minus some. The sample has 160,000 or so clones, 85% to 90% seen once. The sequencing here drew on peripheral blood, taken on day 0 of AZD1222 vaccination. The source of these receptors is an adult in good health.

The rearrangement joins TRBV10-3 to TRBJ1-3; D is undetermined. V shed 4 bases and J shed 0 bases, with 10 bases lying between them. Germline V gene sequence: CDR1 ENHRY, CDR2 SYGVKD. This CDR3 region has 15 residues. The CDR3: CAISVDTFSGNTIYF. As DNA, the CDR3 is TGTGCCATCAGTGTAGACACCTTCTCTGGAAACACCATATATTTT.

The chain joins TRBV28 to TRBJ2-7; possible D gene TRBD1, 5 bases. V was cut by 6 bases and J by 3 bases, with 15 bases left in between. The CDR3 sequence is 14 residues long. CDR1 is MDHEN and CDR2 is SYDVKM in the germline V gene. DNA of the CDR3: TGTGCCAGCAGGACCCAGGGTCACGGCTACGAGCAGTACTTC. This encodes CASRTQGHGYEQYF. The full variable domain, its missing parts supplied by reference TRBV28 and TRBJ2-7, is DVKVTQSSRYLVKRTGEKVFLECVQDMDHENMFWYRQDPGLGLRLIYFSYDVKMKEKGDIPEGYSVSREKKERFSLILESASTNQTSMYLCASRTQGHGYEQYFGPGTRLTVT.

The genes are TRBV4-3 and TRBJ2-6; the D is unclear. Germline V lookup: CDR1 LGHNA, CDR2 YSLEER. The CDR3 contains 17 residues. V dropped 0 bases and J dropped 1 base, with 10 bases sitting between them. As DNA, the CDR3 is TGCGCCAGCAGCCAAGATGCAACAATTTCTGGGGCCAACGTCCTGACTTTC. Residues: CASSQDATISGANVLTF.

The gene calls are TRBV29-1 and TRBJ2-3, with D unresolved. The CDR3 consists of 12 residues. Trimming stripped 0 bases from V and 11 bases from J, with 12 bases between. Germline-derived CDR1 and CDR2 are SQVTM and ANQGSEA. The CDR3: CSVEEARGGQYF. DNA of the CDR3: TGCAGCGTTGAAGAGGCGAGAGGTGGGCAGTATTTT.

This sequence joins TRBV19 and TRBJ1-1; the D gene is possibly TRBD1 (5 bases). Germline CDR1 LNHDA, CDR2 SQIVND (reference sequence). The CDR3 consists of 16 residues. Trimming pared 1 base from V and 1 base from J, leaving 13 bases between. The chain's CDR3 is CASSIGRGPANTEAFF. CDR3 coding DNA: TGTGCCAGTAGTATAGGAAGGGGACCGGCGAACACTGAAGCTTTCTTT.

Remarks on this clone: One end of the junction is discordant with germline, which a read error may explain. The genes are TRBV6-5 and TRBJ1-1, with TRBD1 matching over 7 bases. Germline V lookup: CDR1 MNHEY, CDR2 SVGAGI. This CDR3 has 15 amino acids. The CDR3 region is CASSYLQGLNAEAFF. As DNA, the CDR3 is TGTGCCAGCAGTTACTTACAGGGGCTGAACGCTGAAGCTTTCTTT.

This chain uses TRBV2 with TRBJ2-2; 9 bases match TRBD1. This CDR3 is 15 amino acids long. Trimming took 6 bases from V and 1 from J; bases not matched to a gene: 3. Germline V gene data show CDR1 as SNHLY and CDR2 as FYNNEI. In DNA form, the CDR3 reads TGTGCCAGCAGACAGGACAGGGGGAACACCGGGGAGCTGTTTTTT. Its protein is CASRQDRGNTGELFF.

This chain connects TRBV7-3 to TRBJ2-1; no firm D call. This CDR3 is built from 13 residues. Germline CDR1 is SGHTA and CDR2 is FQGTGA. Trimming left V 1 base short and J 2 bases short, with 3 bases between. The DNA for the CDR3 is TGTGCCAGCAGCTTAAGTGCCTACAATGAGCAGTTCTTC. Amino acids: CASSLSAYNEQFF. Full variable domain (rest looked up from reference TRBV7-3 and TRBJ2-1): GAGVSQTPSNKVTEKGKYVELRCDPISGHTALYWYRQSLGQGPEFLIYFQGTGAADDSGLPNDRFFAVRPEGSVSTLKIQRTERGDSAVYLCASSLSAYNEQFFGPGTRLTVL.

V and J are TRBV7-2 and TRBJ1-5; maybe TRBD1 (5 bases). Germline lookup yields CDR1 SGHTA and CDR2 FQGNSA. The CDR3 contains 14 residues. V gave up 1 base and J gave up 8 bases, with 12 bases separating them. In DNA form, the CDR3 reads TGTGCCAGCAGCTTAGTGGGGGGGGGAAAGCCCCAGCATTTT. This sequence encodes CASSLVGGGKPQHF.

The gene calls are TRBV5-5 and TRBJ2-2; 9 nucleotides agree with TRBD2. The germline V gene encodes CDR1 SGHKS and CDR2 YYEKEE (reference sequence). This CDR3 is 16 amino acids long. J was trimmed by 5 bases and V by 3 bases; bases with no gene match: 8. CDR3 region: CASSSIAGVGTGELFF. In DNA, the CDR3 is TGTGCCAGCAGCTCAATAGCGGGAGTCGGGACCGGGGAGCTGTTTTTT.

V and J are TRBV6-5 and TRBJ2-7, with D perhaps TRBD2 (5 bases). Deletions cut 8 bases from V and 2 bases from J, with 10 bases between. CDR3 length equals 12 residues. Per the germline V gene, CDR1 is MNHEY and CDR2 is SVGAGI. The CDR3 sequence: CASAGGTYEQYF. The CDR3 DNA reads TGTGCCAGCGCGGGTGGAACCTACGAGCAGTACTTC.

Only one count was recorded for this clone. The rearrangement links TRBV5-4 to TRBJ2-1; the match to TRBD2 covers 13 bases. Losses at the gene ends were 4 bases for V and 9 bases for J; bases not matched to a gene: 7. The CDR3 is 15 amino acids. Germline V CDR1 and CDR2: SGHNT, YYREEE (reference sequence). This CDR3 is CASSGTGTSGIEQFF. CDR3 sequence (DNA): TGTGCCAGCAGCGGCACCGGGACTAGCGGGATTGAGCAGTTCTTC.

The chain is built from TRBV28 and TRBJ1-4, with D tentatively TRBD1 (5 bases). This CDR3 is 19 amino acids long. Germline V gene lookup returns CDR1 MDHEN and CDR2 SYDVKM. V dropped 5 bases and J dropped 0 bases, with 22 bases sitting between them. CDR3 residues: CASSPLLVGAPATNEKLFF. DNA for the CDR3: TGTGCCAGCAGTCCTCTATTGGTCGGGGCCCCTGCAACTAATGAAAAACTGTTTTTT.

The gene calls are TRBV6-1 and TRBJ2-3; 8 bases are a match to TRBD2. The length of the CDR3 is 15 residues. The germline CDR1 and CDR2 sequences are MNHNS and SASEGT. Trimming at V came to 0 bases and at J to 8 bases, leaving 7 bases not matched to a gene. Here the CDR3 reads CASSEAGGRRGTQYF. The CDR3 coding sequence is TGTGCCAGCAGTGAAGCTGGCGGGAGGCGAGGTACGCAGTATTTT.

The chain uses TRBV30 and TRBJ1-1, with D possibly being TRBD1 (5 bases). Germline CDR1 GTSNPN, CDR2 SVGIG (reference sequence). V lost 0 bases to trimming and J lost 4 bases, with 9 bases between them. The CDR3 has 13 residues. The CDR3 region is CAWSVRGATEAFF. The CDR3 nucleotides are TGTGCCTGGAGTGTAAGGGGAGCCACTGAAGCTTTCTTT.

The V gene is TRBV5-1, the J gene TRBJ2-1; D is possibly TRBD2 (5 bases). The germline CDR1 and CDR2 sequences are SGHRS and YFSETQ. CDR3 length: 15 amino acids. V dropped 7 bases and J dropped 1 base, with 15 bases sitting between them. The CDR3 protein is CASSASGVSYNEQFF. CDR3 DNA sequence: TGCGCCAGCTCCGCAAGCGGAGTGTCCTACAATGAGCAGTTCTTC. Combining the CDR3 with reference TRBV5-1 and TRBJ2-1 gives the whole variable domain KAGVTQTPRYLIKTRGQQVTLSCSPISGHRSVSWYQQTPGQGLQFLFEYFSETQRNKGNFPGRFSGRQFSNSRSEMNVSTLELGDSALYLCASSASGVSYNEQFFGPGTRLTVL.

CDR3 amino acids: CASSQDIAARPGNTIYF. Here the CDR3 DNA reads TGCGCCAGCAGCCAAGATATCGCCGCCAGACCTGGAAACACCATATATTTT. The J gene is TRBJ1-3, the V gene TRBV4-3; D is unclear. The V and J ends lost 0 bases and 2 bases respectively, with 14 bases between them. Germline V gene lookup returns CDR1 LGHNA and CDR2 YSLEER. CDR3 length equals 17 residues.

CDR3 protein: CASSLGTFGGETQYF. CDR3 DNA: TGTGCCAGCAGTCTCGGGACATTCGGTGGCGAGACCCAGTACTTC. The chain is built from TRBV28 and TRBJ2-5, with D perhaps matching TRBD1 (6 bases). V dropped 5 bases and J dropped 5 bases, with 18 bases sitting between them. CDR3 length: 15 residues. Looked up from germline, CDR1 is MDHEN and CDR2 is SYDVKM.

The chain has TRBV5-1 and TRBJ1-2; D is undetermined. Trimming removed 6 bases from V and 2 bases from J, with 14 bases in between. CDR1 is SGHRS, CDR2 YFSETQ, per germline. This CDR3 has 14 amino acids. CDR3 sequence (DNA): TGCGCCAGCAATCTATTCGGGGAGAACTATGGCTACACCTTC. It is translated as CASNLFGENYGYTF. The full variable domain, with the rest looked up from reference TRBV5-1 and TRBJ1-2, is KAGVTQTPRYLIKTRGQQVTLSCSPISGHRSVSWYQQTPGQGLQFLFEYFSETQRNKGNFPGRFSGRQFSNSRSEMNVSTLELGDSALYLCASNLFGENYGYTFGSGTRLTVV.

V is TRBV11-2 and J is TRBJ1-5; possibly TRBD1 for D (6 bases). The CDR3 has 14 residues. CDR1 and CDR2 (germline): SGHAT, FQNNGV. V was trimmed by 2 bases and J by 4 bases, leaving 9 bases between them. The DNA for the CDR3 is TGTGCCAGCAGCTTACTAGGGGGGAATCAGCCCCAGCATTTT. It encodes CASSLLGGNQPQHF.

The chain is built from TRBV15 and TRBJ2-2; D is unclear. Trimming pared 1 base from V and 4 bases from J, leaving 13 bases between. CDR1 and CDR2 from the germline V gene are LNHNV and YYDKDF (reference sequence). CDR3 size: 16 residues. In DNA, the CDR3 is TGTGCCACCAGCAGAGTTGGAACATTTGGCACCGGGGAGCTGTTTTTT. Its protein is CATSRVGTFGTGELFF.

This chain links TRBV28 with TRBJ1-2, with D possibly matching TRBD1 (5 bases). Trimming pared 2 bases from V and 2 bases from J, leaving 9 bases between. The CDR3 totals 14 residues. Germline-derived CDR1 and CDR2 are MDHEN and SYDVKM. The CDR3 region has the DNA TGTGCCAGCAGTTTAGGAGGGGAGAACTATGGCTACACCTTC. Encoded protein: CASSLGGENYGYTF.

In this sample, this clone turned up a few times. The rearrangement joins TRBV5-1 to TRBJ2-5; possibly TRBD1 or TRBD2 for D (5 bases each). The germline V and J ends were trimmed by 0 bases and 4 bases, with 16 bases remaining between them. The CDR3 runs 16 residues. Per germline, CDR1 SGHRS and CDR2 YFSETQ. The CDR3 coding sequence is TGCGCCAGCAGCTTGGTCGGTCGAGGGGCTGGAGAGACCCAGTACTTC. Translated: CASSLVGRGAGETQYF. The variable domain in full, completed from reference TRBV5-1 and TRBJ2-5, reads KAGVTQTPRYLIKTRGQQVTLSCSPISGHRSVSWYQQTPGQGLQFLFEYFSETQRNKGNFPGRFSGRQFSNSRSEMNVSTLELGDSALYLCASSLVGRGAGETQYFGPGTRLLVL.

This rearrangement joins TRBV5-5 to TRBJ1-2; no reliable D call. Germline CDR1 reads SGHKS; CDR2 reads YYEKEE (reference sequence). The CDR3 is 14 residues long. V was trimmed by 0 bases and J by 4 bases, leaving 10 bases between them. CDR3 region: CASSLDSDFYGYTF. The CDR3 nucleotides are TGTGCCAGCAGCTTGGACAGTGACTTCTATGGCTACACCTTC.

The chain carries TRBV20-1 and TRBJ1-4; no firm D call. The CDR3 has 12 residues. Trimming pared 3 bases from V and 7 bases from J, leaving 9 bases between. Germline V gene sequence: CDR1 DFQATT, CDR2 SNEGSKA (reference sequence). The CDR3 DNA is TGCAGTGCTAGTGTCTCGGGTGAAAAACTGTTTTTT. Translation gives CSASVSGEKLFF.